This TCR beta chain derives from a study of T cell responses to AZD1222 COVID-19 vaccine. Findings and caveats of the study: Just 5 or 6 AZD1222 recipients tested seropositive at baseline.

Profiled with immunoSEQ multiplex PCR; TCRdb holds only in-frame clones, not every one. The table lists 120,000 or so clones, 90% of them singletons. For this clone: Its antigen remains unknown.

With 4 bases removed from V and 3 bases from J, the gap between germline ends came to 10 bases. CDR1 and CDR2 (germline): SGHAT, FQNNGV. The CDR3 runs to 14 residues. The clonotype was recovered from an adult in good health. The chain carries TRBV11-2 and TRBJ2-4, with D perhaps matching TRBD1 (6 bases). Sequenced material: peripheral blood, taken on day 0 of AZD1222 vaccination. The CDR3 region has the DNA TGTGCCAGCAGCTACCCGACAGGCAAAAACATTCAGTACTTC. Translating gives CASSYPTGKNIQYF.